Shown below are 6 T cell receptor beta chains from a single sample sequenced in a study of cytomegalovirus exposure and HLA in healthy donors. The PCR made use of 60 Vbeta and 13 Jbeta primers. The method was immunoSEQ multiplex PCR; TCRdb's version includes in-frame clones alone and lacks a portion of them. The sample shows 95,000 to 150,000 clones, approximately 72% of them seen only once. The specimen was PBMCs. The source of these receptors is a man aged 18 to 30 in good health and CMV-seronegative.

The chain is built from TRBV28 and TRBJ2-2, with TRBD1 as a possible D gene (6 bases). The germline gives CDR1 MDHEN, CDR2 SYDVKM. This CDR3 contains 13 residues. Trimming took 5 bases from V and 5 from J, leaving 9 bases between them. For the CDR3, the DNA is TGTGCCAGCAGTCAAACAGGGACCGGGGAGCTGTTTTTT. Translated: CASSQTGTGELFF.

For the CDR3, the DNA is TGTGCCATCAGTGAGGGACAGGGCTCCTACGAGCAGTACTTC. This codes for CAISEGQGSYEQYF. The rearrangement links TRBV10-3 to TRBJ2-5, with 8 nucleotides matching TRBD1. The end of the DNA fits TRBJ2-7 better, so the J call may be wrong. This CDR3 is 14 amino acids long. Germline V CDR1 and CDR2: ENHRY, SYGVKD.

This clone turned up a few times. V is TRBV5-1 and J is TRBJ2-7; D is possibly TRBD1 (6 bases). The germline V gene encodes CDR1 SGHRS and CDR2 YFSETQ. This CDR3 has 14 amino acids. V dropped 4 bases and J dropped 4 bases, with 15 bases sitting between them. Here the CDR3 reads CASSLGQHSYEQYF. Written as DNA, the CDR3 is TGCGCCAGCAGCCTAGGACAGCATAGTTACGAGCAGTACTTC.

Only a few counts were recorded for this clone. The chain has TRBV15 and TRBJ2-7; 9 bases agree with TRBD1. This CDR3 is built from 14 residues. Trimming removed 2 bases from V and 2 bases from J; junction bases left unmatched: 1. Germline V gives CDR1 LNHNV, CDR2 YYDKDF (reference sequence). The CDR3 nucleotides are TGTGCCACCAGCAGAAACAGGGGGCCCTACGAGCAGTACTTC. This gives the protein CATSRNRGPYEQYF.

This clone was detected a few times. V usage is TRBV9 and J usage is TRBJ1-2, with 9 bases matching TRBD1. The V gene's germline CDR1 is SGDLS and CDR2 YYNGEE. The CDR3 is made up of 17 amino acids. V lost 3 bases, J lost 2 bases, and 11 bases stayed unmatched. For the CDR3, the DNA is TGTGCCAGCAGCGAAACCGGGACAGGGCATCCCAACTATGGCTACACCTTC. Translating gives CASSETGTGHPNYGYTF.

The chain couples TRBV30 to TRBJ2-7; D not certain. Trimming stripped 0 bases from V and 3 bases from J, with 12 bases between. The CDR3 is 14 residues long. Germline loops: CDR1 GTSNPN, CDR2 SVGIG (reference sequence). DNA for the CDR3: TGTGCCTGGAGTGTACCTAGGATTGGCTACGAGCAGTACTTC. It codes for CAWSVPRIGYEQYF.